Following are 13 T cell receptor beta chains from one sample sequenced in a study of OX40 agonist ivuxolimab in advanced cancers. The data were produced by immunoSEQ multiplex PCR, yet TCRdb's version contains in-frame clones alone and is incomplete. Of fewer than 50,000 clones in the sample, about 85% were seen once. Sequencing was performed on CD4+ or CD8+ T cells sorted from blood, taken in a trial of the OX40 agonist ivuxolimab. These TCRs come from an adult with an advanced solid tumor such as melanoma, head and neck, liver or kidney cancer.

This clone was seen once. This chain links TRBV6-5 with TRBJ2-7, with D maybe TRBD1 (5 bases). The CDR3 is 15 amino acids. From germline, CDR1 is MNHEY and CDR2 SVGAGI. Trimming cost V 0 bases and J 0 bases, with 9 bases left between them. The CDR3 nucleotides read TGTGCCAGCAGTTACTCCCAGGACAACTCCTACGAGCAGTACTTC. Protein product: CASSYSQDNSYEQYF.

The CDR3 sequence: CASSPQGLGAEAFF. The CDR3 DNA reads TGTGCCAGCAGCCCACAGGGCCTTGGGGCTGAAGCTTTCTTT. This chain connects TRBV5-6 to TRBJ1-1; D may be TRBD1 (6 bases). V was pared by 4 bases and J by 6 bases, with 16 bases between. The CDR3 is 14 residues long. Germline values: CDR1 SGHDT, CDR2 YYEEEE. Complete variable domain (other parts from reference TRBV5-6 and TRBJ1-1): DAGVTQSPTHLIKTRGQQVTLRCSPKSGHDTVSWYQQALGQGPQFIFQYYEEEERQRGNFPDRFSGHQFPNYSSELNVNALLLGDSALYLCASSPQGLGAEAFFGQGTRLTVV.

This clone was recorded once. CDR3 in amino acids: CASSSHSSPNTKDTQYF. CDR3 sequence (DNA): TGTGCCAGCAGCTCCCACAGTAGCCCAAACACAAAAGATACGCAGTATTTT. V usage is TRBV7-6 and J usage is TRBJ2-3; D call uncertain. The CDR3 has 17 amino acids. V was trimmed by 4 bases and J by 5 bases, leaving 22 bases between them. Per the germline V gene, CDR1 is SGHVS and CDR2 is FNYEAQ. The complete variable domain, with remaining parts taken from reference TRBV7-6 and TRBJ2-3, reads GAGVSQSPRYKVTKRGQDVALRCDPISGHVSLYWYRQALGQGPEFLTYFNYEAQQDKSGLPNDRFSAERPEGSISTLTIQRTEQRDSAMYRCASSSHSSPNTKDTQYFGPGTRLTVL.

V is TRBV10-1 and J is TRBJ2-3, with D hard to call. This CDR3 spans 16 amino acids. Germline CDR1 WNHNN, CDR2 SYGVQD (reference sequence). V shed 2 bases and J shed 5 bases, with 17 bases lying between them. The CDR3 region is CASSEPQAGTRDTQYF. DNA for the CDR3: TGCGCCAGCAGTGAGCCCCAAGCCGGTACACGAGATACGCAGTATTTT.

The gene calls are TRBV18 and TRBJ2-2; D may correspond to TRBD1 or TRBD2 (5 bases each). The CDR3 length is 18 residues. The V gene lost 3 bases and the J gene lost 0 bases, with 17 bases spanning the gap. Germline lookup yields CDR1 KGHSH and CDR2 LQKENI. The CDR3 sequence: CASSPNPRVGANTGELFF. CDR3 DNA: TGTGCCAGCTCACCCAACCCCCGCGTGGGGGCGAACACCGGGGAGCTGTTTTTT.

This clone appeared a single time. The CDR3 is CSVPRTGQETQYF. CDR3 bases: TGCAGCGTTCCACGGACAGGTCAAGAGACCCAGTACTTC. The chain employs TRBV29-1 and TRBJ2-5, with 7 bases that match TRBD1. Germline V gene lookup returns CDR1 SQVTM and CDR2 ANQGSEA. V shed 5 bases and J 2 bases; nucleotides not matched to a gene: 5. The CDR3 is 13 amino acids.

The chain is built from TRBV7-2 and TRBJ2-1; 11 bases are a match to TRBD2. Germline V lookup: CDR1 SGHTA, CDR2 FQGNSA. The CDR3 consists of 19 residues. The V and J ends lost 2 bases and 3 bases, in that order; junction bases with no gene match: 12. The CDR3 protein is CASSLFTSGRTGFYNEQFF. The CDR3 DNA follows: TGTGCCAGCAGCTTATTTACTAGCGGGAGAACCGGCTTCTACAATGAGCAGTTCTTC.

The gene calls are TRBV7-8 and TRBJ2-2, with TRBD2 matching 11 bases. V shed 7 bases and J 3 bases; nucleotides not matched to a gene: 7. The V gene's germline CDR1 is SGHVS and CDR2 FQNEAQ. The CDR3 length is 16 residues. The CDR3 bases are TGTGCCAGCAAAGCCGGGACTAGCGGACACACCGGGGAGCTGTTTTTT. This codes for CASKAGTSGHTGELFF. The variable domain in full, with the rest retrieved from reference TRBV7-8 and TRBJ2-2, is GAGVSQSPRYKVAKRGQDVALRCDPISGHVSLFWYQQALGQGPEFLTYFQNEAQLDKSGLPSDRFFAERPEGSVSTLKIQRTQQEDSAVYLCASKAGTSGHTGELFFGEGSRLTVL.

V and J are TRBV11-3 and TRBJ2-7; no reliable D call. This CDR3 is built from 12 residues. Germline V gene lookup returns CDR1 SGHNT and CDR2 YENEEA. V lost 2 bases and J 6 bases, leaving 8 bases between the germline ends. The CDR3 nucleotides read TGTGCCAGCAGCTTACTCGTCTCCGAGCAGTACTTC. Its protein product is CASSLLVSEQYF.

V is TRBV7-2 and J is TRBJ2-7; 8 bases are shared with TRBD1. Per the germline V gene, CDR1 is SGHTA and CDR2 is FQGNSA. The CDR3 covers 14 residues. After removal of 7 bases from V and 2 bases from J, the junction contained 7 bases not matched to a gene. The CDR3 region has the DNA TGTGCCAGCAACCTGGGGGACAGGCCCTACGAGCAGTACTTC. Its protein is CASNLGDRPYEQYF. The full variable domain, with the rest looked up from reference TRBV7-2 and TRBJ2-7, is GAGVSQSPSNKVTEKGKDVELRCDPISGHTALYWYRQSLGQGLEFLIYFQGNSAPDKSGLPSDRFSAERTGGSVSTLTIQRTQQEDSAVYLCASNLGDRPYEQYFGPGTRLTVT.

This chain links TRBV27 with TRBJ1-3, with TRBD1 as a possible D gene (6 bases). The CDR3 extends over 14 amino acids. Germline assignment: CDR1 MNHEY and CDR2 SMNVEV (reference sequence). Trimming took off 10 bases at V and 0 bases at J, with 13 bases between the two ends. CDR3 sequence (DNA): TGTGCCATCACCGGACAGCTCTCTGGAAACACCATATATTTT. Translating it yields CAITGQLSGNTIYF.

This clone was observed a single time. The CDR3 here is CASSIGRGNYGYTF. For the CDR3, the DNA is TGTGCCAGTAGTATCGGCAGGGGAAACTATGGCTACACCTTC. The chain uses TRBV19 and TRBJ1-2; perhaps TRBD1 as D (6 bases). The CDR3 length is 14 residues. Trimming shortened V by 3 bases and J by 2 bases, and 10 bases separated the two germline ends. Germline CDR1 reads LNHDA; CDR2 reads SQIVND (reference sequence).

The chain recombines TRBV2 with TRBJ2-3; D is ambiguous. The CDR3 covers 16 residues. Trimming cost V 1 base and J 0 bases, with 11 bases left between them. Germline V gene lookup returns CDR1 SNHLY and CDR2 FYNNEI. The CDR3 spells CASSEDGDDSTDTQYF. The CDR3 nucleotides are TGTGCCAGCAGTGAAGATGGCGACGATAGCACAGATACGCAGTATTTT.